This T cell receptor beta chain was obtained from a study of T cell changes during pregnancy in multiple sclerosis. The data were produced by immunoSEQ multiplex PCR, yet TCRdb's version contains in-frame clones alone and is incomplete. The repertoire holds about 48,000 clones, with 80% to 95% as singletons. V lost 4 bases and J lost 2, with 12 bases in between. This CDR3 contains 14 residues. Germline V lookup: CDR1 SGDLS, CDR2 YYNGEE. This clonotype was obtained from a female donor in good health, enrolled as a control in a pregnancy study. The chain joins TRBV9 to TRBJ1-1; weak D call: TRBD1 (6 bases). Sequenced here: CD4+ T cells from peripheral blood mononuclear cells, sampled in the second trimester of pregnancy. This CDR3 reads CASSRQVVNTEAFF. For the CDR3, the DNA is TGTGCCAGCAGCCGACAGGTCGTTAACACTGAAGCTTTCTTT.